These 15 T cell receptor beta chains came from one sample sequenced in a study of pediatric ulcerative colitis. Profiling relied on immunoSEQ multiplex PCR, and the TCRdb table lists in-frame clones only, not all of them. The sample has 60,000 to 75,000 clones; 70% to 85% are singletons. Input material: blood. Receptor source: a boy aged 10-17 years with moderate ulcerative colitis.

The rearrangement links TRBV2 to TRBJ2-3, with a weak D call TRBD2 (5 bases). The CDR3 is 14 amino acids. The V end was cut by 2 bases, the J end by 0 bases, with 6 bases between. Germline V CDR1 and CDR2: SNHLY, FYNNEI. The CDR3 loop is CASSETGSTDTQYF. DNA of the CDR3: TGTGCCAGCAGTGAAACGGGGAGCACAGATACGCAGTATTTT.

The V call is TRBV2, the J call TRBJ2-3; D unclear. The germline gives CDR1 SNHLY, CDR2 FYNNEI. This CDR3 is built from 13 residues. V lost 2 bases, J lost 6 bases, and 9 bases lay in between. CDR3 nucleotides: TGTGCCAGCAGTGAAAGGATAGAGGATACGCAGTATTTT. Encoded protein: CASSERIEDTQYF.

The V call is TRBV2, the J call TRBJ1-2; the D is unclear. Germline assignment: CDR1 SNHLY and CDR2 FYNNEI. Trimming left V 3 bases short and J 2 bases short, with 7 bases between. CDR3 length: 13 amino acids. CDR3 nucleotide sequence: TGTGCCAGCAGTGATAATACCAACTATGGCTACACCTTC. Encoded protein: CASSDNTNYGYTF.

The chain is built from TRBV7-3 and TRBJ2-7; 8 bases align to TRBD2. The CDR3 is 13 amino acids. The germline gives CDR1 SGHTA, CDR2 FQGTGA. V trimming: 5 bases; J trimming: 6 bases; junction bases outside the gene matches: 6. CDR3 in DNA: TGTGCCAGCAGCGGAACGGGACTAGGCGAGCAGTACTTC. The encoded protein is CASSGTGLGEQYF.

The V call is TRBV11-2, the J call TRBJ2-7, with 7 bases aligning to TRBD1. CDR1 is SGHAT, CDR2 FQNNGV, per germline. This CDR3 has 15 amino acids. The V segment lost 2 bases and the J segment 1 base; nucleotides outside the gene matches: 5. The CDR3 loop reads CASSLMRTGSYEQYF. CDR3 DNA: TGTGCCAGCAGCTTAATGAGGACAGGATCCTACGAGCAGTACTTC.

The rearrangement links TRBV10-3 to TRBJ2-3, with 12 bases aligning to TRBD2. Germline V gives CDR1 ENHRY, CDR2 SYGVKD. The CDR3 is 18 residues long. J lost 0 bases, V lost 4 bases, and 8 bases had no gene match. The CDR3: CAISVQDGLAGSTDTQYF. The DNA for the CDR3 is TGTGCCATCAGTGTACAGGACGGACTAGCGGGGAGCACAGATACGCAGTATTTT.

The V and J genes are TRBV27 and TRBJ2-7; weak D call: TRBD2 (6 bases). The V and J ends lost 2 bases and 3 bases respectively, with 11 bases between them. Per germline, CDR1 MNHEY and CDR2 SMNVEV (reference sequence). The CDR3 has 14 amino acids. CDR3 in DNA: TGTGCCAGCAGTTTAGGAGGGTGGGACTACGAGCAGTACTTC. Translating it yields CASSLGGWDYEQYF.

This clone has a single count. The CDR3 loop is CASSPKPNTEAFF. The DNA of the CDR3 is TGTGCCAGCTCACCAAAACCGAACACTGAAGCTTTCTTT. This rearrangement joins TRBV18 to TRBJ1-1; D ambiguous. V dropped 2 bases and J dropped 1 base, with 5 bases sitting between them. Germline CDR1 KGHSH, CDR2 LQKENI. The CDR3 consists of 13 residues.

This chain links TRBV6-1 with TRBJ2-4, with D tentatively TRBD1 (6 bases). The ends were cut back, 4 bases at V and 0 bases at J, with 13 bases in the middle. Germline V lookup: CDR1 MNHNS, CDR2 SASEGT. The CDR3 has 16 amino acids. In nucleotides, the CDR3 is TGTGCCAGCAGTGCCCGGACAGACGTAGCCAAAAACATTCAGTACTTC. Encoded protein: CASSARTDVAKNIQYF.

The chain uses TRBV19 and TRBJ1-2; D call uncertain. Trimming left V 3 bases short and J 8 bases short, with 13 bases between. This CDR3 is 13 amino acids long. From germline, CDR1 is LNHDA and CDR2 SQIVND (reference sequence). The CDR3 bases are TGTGCCAGTAGTATTCGGGCAGGTTACGGCTACACCTTC. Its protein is CASSIRAGYGYTF.

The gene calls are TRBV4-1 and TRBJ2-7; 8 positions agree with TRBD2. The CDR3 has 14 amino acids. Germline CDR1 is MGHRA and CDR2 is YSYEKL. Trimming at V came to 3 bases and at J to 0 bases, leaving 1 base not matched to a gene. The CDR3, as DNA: TGCGCCAGCAGCCAGGCGGGGGGCTCCTACGAGCAGTACTTC. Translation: CASSQAGGSYEQYF.

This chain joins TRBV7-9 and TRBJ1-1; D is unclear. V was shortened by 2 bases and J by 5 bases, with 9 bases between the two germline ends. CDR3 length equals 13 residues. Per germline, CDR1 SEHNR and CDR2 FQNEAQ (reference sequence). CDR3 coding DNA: TGTGCCAGCAGCTTACCGAAAACGACTGAAGCTTTCTTT. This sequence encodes CASSLPKTTEAFF.

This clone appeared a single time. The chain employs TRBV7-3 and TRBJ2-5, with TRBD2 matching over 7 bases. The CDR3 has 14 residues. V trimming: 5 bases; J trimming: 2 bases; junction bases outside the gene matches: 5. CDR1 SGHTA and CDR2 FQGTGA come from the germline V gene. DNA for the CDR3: TGTGCCAGCAGCCTAAACGGGGGGCAAGAGACCCAGTACTTC. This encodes CASSLNGGQETQYF.

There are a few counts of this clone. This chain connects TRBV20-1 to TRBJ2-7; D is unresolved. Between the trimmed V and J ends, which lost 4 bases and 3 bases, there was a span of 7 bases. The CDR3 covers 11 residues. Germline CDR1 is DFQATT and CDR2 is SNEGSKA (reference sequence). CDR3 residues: CSANRRYEQYF. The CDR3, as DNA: TGCAGTGCTAACCGACGCTACGAGCAGTACTTC.

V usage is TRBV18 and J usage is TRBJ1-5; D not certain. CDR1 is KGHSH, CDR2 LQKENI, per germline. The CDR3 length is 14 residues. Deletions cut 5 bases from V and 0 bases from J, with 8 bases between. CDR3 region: CASSWNPSNQPQHF. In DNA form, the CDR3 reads TGTGCCAGCTCATGGAATCCTAGCAATCAGCCCCAGCATTTT.